This TCR beta chain was obtained from a study of spatial heterogeneity in lung cancer. For the study at large: Every unique TCR and UMI combination, on average, appeared more than ten times in raw reads.

This clonotype was detected ten times or more. Antigen unknown. CDR3 length: 17 residues. Between the trimmed V and J ends, which lost 5 bases and 2 bases, there was a span of 20 bases. Germline assignment: CDR1 LNHDA and CDR2 SQIVND (reference sequence). Described time point: sample taken at primary tumor resection. Whole RNA came from tumor, nontumor lung or frozen PBMC and was sequenced without being sorted. Donation came from 70 or so patients with untreated early-stage non-small cell lung cancer. Study-wide results and caveats: The study found ubiquitous expanded tumor TCRs in blood more at resection than follow-up.

TCRdb reprocessed the 5' RACE reads via MiXCR and lists one record per CDR3 protein. The profile covers roughly 39,000 distinct CDR3 sequences, with roughly 8% appearing a single time and roughly 28% taken by the ten largest. The specimen was PBMCs, collected at surgery. The clonotype comes from a male donor with early-stage non-small cell lung cancer. The chain couples TRBV19 to TRBJ2-3, with a weak D call TRBD1 (6 bases). The CDR3: CASSRTRTVLITDTQYF. CDR3 DNA sequence: TGTGCCAGTAGTCGAACCCGGACAGTTCTGATCACAGATACGCAGTATTTT. Together with reference TRBV19 and TRBJ2-3, the CDR3 gives the full variable domain: DGGITQSPKYLFRKEGQNVTLSCEQNLNHDAMYWYRQDPGQGLRLIYYSQIVNDFQKGDIAEGYSVSREKKESFPLTVTSAQKNPTAFYLCASSRTRTVLITDTQYFGPGTRLTVL.